This T cell receptor beta chain comes out of a study of blood T cells in healthy people across ages. This clonotype was found a few times. No antigen is known for it. Total RNA, at least 6 micrograms per sample, came from PBMCs. From germline, CDR1 is MNHEY and CDR2 SMNVEV (reference sequence). CDR3 size: 13 residues. Trimming pared 6 bases from V and 7 bases from J, leaving 14 bases between. With a J-beta primer mix and a sample-barcoded 5' primer, a second PCR ran about 7 to 12 cycles. TCRdb re-analysed the 5' RACE reads in MiXCR, keeping a single row per CDR3 protein. The sample includes 450,000 to 650,000 distinct CDR3 sequences, 20% to 30% seen only once; the top ten take approximately 8.7%. Findings and limits, study-wide: What prevented conclusive comparison of naive and antigen-experienced cells was that PBMCs were unsorted.

The data were also submitted as part of a second study, on T cells of mothers and their children. That work states: Each mother gave over 8 million TCR beta CDR3 reads; each child, approximately 3.3 million.

Material for sequencing was blood. The source of this sequence is a boy aged 5-17 years in good health. V usage is TRBV27 and J usage is TRBJ2-3; D is unclear. The CDR3 spells CASSLRGRNTQYF. DNA of the CDR3: TGTGCCAGCAGCCTTAGAGGACGAAATACGCAGTATTTT.